The 32 T cell receptor beta chains below all came from one sample that was sequenced in a study of blood T cell repertoires in COVID-19. Libraries were prepared by immunoSEQ multiplex PCR; TCRdb keeps only in-frame clonotypes and omits some of them. The sample lists about 480,000 clones; roughly 91% were seen once. Sequencing was done on a sample of peripheral blood. The receptor set was obtained from a woman aged 50 to 60 with COVID-19, enrolled during active disease.

CDR3 nucleotides: TGTGCCTGGAGTATCGGCGGGGGGTCGGGTGAGCAGTTCTTC. Encoded protein: CAWSIGGGSGEQFF. The V and J genes are TRBV30 and TRBJ2-1, with 8 bases aligning to TRBD2. CDR3 length: 14 amino acids. V lost 2 bases to trimming and J lost 9 bases; unmatched junction nucleotides: 9. CDR1 and CDR2 (germline): GTSNPN, SVGIG (reference sequence).

This chain joins TRBV11-2 and TRBJ1-4; D gene ambiguous. CDR3 size: 13 residues. CDR1 and CDR2 from the germline V gene are SGHAT and FQNNGV. V shed 1 base and J shed 7 bases, with 7 bases lying between them. The CDR3 loop reads CASSLGPGEKLFF. CDR3 nucleotide sequence: TGTGCCAGCAGCTTAGGACCAGGTGAAAAACTGTTTTTT. Full variable domain (missing parts from reference TRBV11-2 and TRBJ1-4): EAGVAQSPRYKIIEKRQSVAFWCNPISGHATLYWYQQILGQGPKLLIQFQNNGVVDDSQLPKDRFSAERLKGVDSTLKIQPAKLEDSAVYLCASSLGPGEKLFFGSGTQLSVL.

The chain has TRBV30 and TRBJ1-2; 9 positions agree with TRBD1. Looked up from germline, CDR1 is GTSNPN and CDR2 is SVGIG (reference sequence). The CDR3 is 17 amino acids. V was clipped by 0 bases and J by 3 bases; unmatched bases: 11. The CDR3: CAWSVSRIQGADYGYTF. In DNA form, the CDR3 reads TGTGCCTGGAGTGTCTCGCGAATACAGGGGGCGGACTATGGCTACACCTTC.

The V and J genes are TRBV15 and TRBJ2-5; D not resolved. The V and J ends lost 5 bases and 4 bases respectively, with 8 bases between them. Germline-derived CDR1 and CDR2 are LNHNV and YYDKDF (reference sequence). The CDR3 loop spans 12 amino acids. For the CDR3, the DNA is TGTGCCACCAGCTCCGGTCGAGAGACCCAGTACTTC. Translated, it gives CATSSGRETQYF.

A few counts support this clone. This chain joins TRBV11-2 and TRBJ2-1, with D possibly matching TRBD2 (6 bases). The CDR3 is made up of 17 amino acids. Germline V CDR1 and CDR2: SGHAT, FQNNGV. Trimming cost V 1 base and J 0 bases, with 13 bases left between them. CDR3: CASSLAPQRASYNEQFF. The CDR3 bases are TGTGCCAGCAGCTTAGCCCCGCAGCGGGCCTCCTACAATGAGCAGTTCTTC.

This sequence joins TRBV10-3 and TRBJ1-3; a weak D match, TRBD1 (6 bases). Looked up from germline, CDR1 is ENHRY and CDR2 is SYGVKD. The CDR3 sequence is 14 residues long. V lost 10 bases and J 4 bases, leaving 17 bases between the germline ends. DNA of the CDR3: TGTGCCACGCGACCAGGGGATCAGGGAAACACCATATATTTT. This gives the protein CATRPGDQGNTIYF.

The chain has TRBV6-5 and TRBJ1-4; maybe TRBD1 (5 bases). The CDR3 has 13 amino acids. Germline CDR1 reads MNHEY; CDR2 reads SVGAGI. Deletions cut 7 bases from V and 10 bases from J, with 16 bases between. This CDR3 is CASTPGGGGKLFF. The CDR3 bases are TGTGCCAGCACCCCCGGGGGAGGCGGAAAACTGTTTTTT.

The rearrangement links TRBV6-5 to TRBJ1-1; TRBD1 matches 8 bases. This CDR3 has 14 residues. Per the germline V gene, CDR1 is MNHEY and CDR2 is SVGAGI. The J segment lost 6 bases and the V segment lost 6 bases, leaving 9 bases of the junction unmatched. CDR3 sequence reads: CASRPRTGPPEAFF. CDR3 nucleotide sequence: TGTGCCAGCAGACCCAGGACAGGGCCTCCTGAAGCTTTCTTT.

The V and J genes are TRBV19 and TRBJ2-1, with D possibly TRBD1 on 6 matching bases. CDR3 length equals 14 residues. The germline CDR1 and CDR2 sequences are LNHDA and SQIVND (reference sequence). Trimming removed 4 bases at V and 6 bases at J, with 13 bases between. The CDR3 DNA reads TGTGCCAGTAGTACTGATTGGGACACCAATGAGCAGTTCTTC. Translated: CASSTDWDTNEQFF. Full variable domain (rest looked up from reference TRBV19 and TRBJ2-1): DGGITQSPKYLFRKEGQNVTLSCEQNLNHDAMYWYRQDPGQGLRLIYYSQIVNDFQKGDIAEGYSVSREKKESFPLTVTSAQKNPTAFYLCASSTDWDTNEQFFGPGTRLTVL.

The V gene is TRBV7-3, the J gene TRBJ1-1; TRBD1 aligns across 10 bases. This CDR3 comprises 15 residues. With V trimmed by 2 bases and J by 5 bases, 5 bases remained unmatched. Germline lookup yields CDR1 SGHTA and CDR2 FQGTGA. The CDR3 nucleotides are TGTGCCAGCAGCTTATCCGGGACAGGGGAAACTGAAGCTTTCTTT. Protein sequence: CASSLSGTGETEAFF.

The V call is TRBV29-1, the J call TRBJ1-1; TRBD1 might be the D (6 bases). V was shortened by 4 bases and J by 3 bases, with 9 bases between the two germline ends. This CDR3 has 12 residues. CDR1 is SQVTM, CDR2 ANQGSEA, per germline. CDR3 sequence (DNA): TGCAGCGTTGGAGGGGGAGACACTGAAGCTTTCTTT. Its protein is CSVGGGDTEAFF.

This clone was picked up a small number of times. The V gene is TRBV2, the J gene TRBJ2-3; TRBD2 is a possible D gene (6 bases). Trimming took off 5 bases at V and 6 bases at J, with 12 bases between the two ends. The CDR3 has 13 amino acids. CDR1 and CDR2 from the germline V gene are SNHLY and FYNNEI. This CDR3 reads CASSPPGGDTQYF. The CDR3 bases are TGTGCCAGCAGTCCCCCCGGGGGTGATACGCAGTATTTT.

This chain uses TRBV24-1 with TRBJ1-4; D possibly corresponds to TRBD1 (5 bases). V dropped 7 bases and J dropped 4 bases, with 15 bases sitting between them. Germline CDR1 reads KGHDR; CDR2 reads SFDVKD. The CDR3 totals 15 residues. Here the CDR3 reads CATSDSTGNNEKLFF. DNA of the CDR3: TGTGCCACCAGCGACTCTACAGGAAATAATGAAAAACTGTTTTTT.

This sequence joins TRBV2 and TRBJ2-1; D is perhaps TRBD1 (5 bases). CDR3 length equals 10 residues. CDR1 and CDR2 (germline): SNHLY, FYNNEI. Trimming pared 6 bases from V and 11 bases from J, leaving 8 bases between. CDR3 bases: TGTGCCAGCAGCCGACAGAAGCAGTTCTTC. Its protein is CASSRQKQFF.

Here the CDR3 reads CASGALVGTEAFF. CDR3 sequence (DNA): TGTGCTAGTGGTGCCTTAGTTGGCACTGAAGCTTTCTTT. This chain joins TRBV12-5 and TRBJ1-1, with D hard to call. Trimming took 5 bases from V and 4 from J, leaving 11 bases between them. The CDR3 extends over 13 amino acids. Per the germline V gene, CDR1 is LGHNT and CDR2 is FRNRAP.

The rearrangement joins TRBV6-1 to TRBJ1-3, with D possibly being TRBD1 (5 bases). CDR3 length equals 17 residues. Germline V gives CDR1 MNHNS, CDR2 SASEGT. With 4 bases removed from V and 2 bases from J, the gap between germline ends came to 18 bases. Written as DNA, the CDR3 is TGTGCCAGCAGTGTATCCTTCCAAATAGGGGCTGGAAACACCATATATTTT. As protein: CASSVSFQIGAGNTIYF.

Regarding this clone: This specimen includes other DNA sequences encoding the same CDR3. The chain is built from TRBV6-5 and TRBJ1-4, with D possibly being TRBD1 (5 bases). The CDR3 is 13 amino acids. Germline CDR1 reads MNHEY; CDR2 reads SVGAGI. V was trimmed by 6 bases and J by 0 bases, leaving 5 bases between them. CDR3 in amino acids: CASSRATNEKLFF. The CDR3 DNA sequence: TGTGCCAGCAGCAGGGCAACTAATGAAAAACTGTTTTTT.

This chain uses TRBV19 with TRBJ2-3; a possible D gene is TRBD2 (6 bases). The CDR3 totals 15 residues. V lost 2 bases, J lost 4 bases, and 13 bases lay in between. Germline CDR1 LNHDA, CDR2 SQIVND (reference sequence). For the CDR3, the DNA is TGTGCCAGTAGTATAAGGGCTAGCGAACCAGATACGCAGTATTTT. The encoded protein is CASSIRASEPDTQYF.

The chain has TRBV5-1 and TRBJ1-3; D remains ambiguous. The CDR3 length is 13 residues. Per germline, CDR1 SGHRS and CDR2 YFSETQ. The V gene lost 0 bases and the J gene lost 8 bases, with 9 bases spanning the gap. The CDR3 loop is CASSLGLGDTIYF. In DNA, the CDR3 is TGCGCCAGCAGCTTGGGGCTGGGAGACACCATATATTTT.

The chain links TRBV6-1 to TRBJ1-5, with D unresolved. The CDR3 has 15 residues. V gave up 3 bases and J gave up 0 bases, with 9 bases separating them. Per the germline V gene, CDR1 is MNHNS and CDR2 is SASEGT. The CDR3 region has the DNA TGTGCCAGCAGTGATAATCAGGTTAGCAATCAGCCCCAGCATTTT. Its protein product is CASSDNQVSNQPQHF.

This clone was detected once. The chain is built from TRBV6-5 and TRBJ2-7; D is possibly TRBD1 (6 bases). V was pared by 2 bases and J by 2 bases, with 16 bases between. Germline values: CDR1 MNHEY, CDR2 SVGAGI. This CDR3 spans 16 amino acids. The CDR3 sequence: CASSYQRTASPYEQYF. The CDR3 bases are TGTGCCAGCAGTTACCAAAGGACAGCTTCACCCTACGAGCAGTACTTC.

Written as DNA, the CDR3 is TGTGCCTGGAGGCGGAGCACTGAAGCTTTCTTT. This codes for CAWRRSTEAFF. This chain uses TRBV30 with TRBJ1-1; no clear D. The CDR3 totals 11 residues. Germline CDR1 GTSNPN, CDR2 SVGIG (reference sequence). Trimming took 3 bases from V and 4 from J, leaving 6 bases between them. Combining the CDR3 with reference TRBV30 and TRBJ1-1 gives the whole variable domain SQTIHQWPATLVQPVGSPLSLECTVEGTSNPNLYWYRQAAGRGLQLLFYSVGIGQISSEVPQNLSASRPQDRQFILSSKKLLLSDSGFYLCAWRRSTEAFFGQGTRLTVV.

This clone has only one observation. Other DNA sequences in this specimen translate into the identical CDR3. The chain recombines TRBV11-2 with TRBJ2-1, with D possibly matching TRBD2 (5 bases). The ends were cut back, 0 bases at V and 9 bases at J, with 6 bases in the middle. The germline CDR1 and CDR2 sequences are SGHAT and FQNNGV. CDR3 size: 12 residues. The CDR3 sequence: CASSLDRGEQFF. In DNA, the CDR3 is TGTGCCAGCAGCTTAGATCGGGGTGAGCAGTTCTTC.

The chain has TRBV5-1 and TRBJ2-5; TRBD2 agrees at 12 bases. With 6 bases clipped from V and 5 bases from J, the junction kept 5 bases outside the gene matches. Looked up from germline, CDR1 is SGHRS and CDR2 is YFSETQ. This CDR3 comprises 14 residues. CDR3 sequence reads: CASNPLAGGETQYF. CDR3 nucleotides: TGCGCCAGCAACCCTCTAGCGGGGGGGGAGACCCAGTACTTC.

The rearrangement links TRBV5-1 to TRBJ1-3; D might be TRBD1 (6 bases). Trimming stripped 5 bases from V and 7 bases from J, with 13 bases between. Germline CDR1 is SGHRS and CDR2 is YFSETQ. The CDR3 loop spans 13 amino acids. CDR3 sequence reads: CASRPPGGNTIYF. CDR3 DNA: TGCGCCAGCAGACCCCCGGGGGGCAACACCATATATTTT.

The rearrangement links TRBV9 to TRBJ2-3; maybe TRBD1 (6 bases). V lost 3 bases to trimming and J lost 2 bases, with 16 bases between them. The CDR3 loop spans 16 amino acids. CDR1 and CDR2 (germline): SGDLS, YYNGEE. The CDR3 spells CASSEGGPDFTDTQYF. The CDR3 DNA is TGTGCCAGCAGCGAAGGGGGTCCAGACTTCACAGATACGCAGTATTTT.

The chain recombines TRBV27 with TRBJ2-1; weak D call: TRBD1 (6 bases). CDR3 size: 14 residues. In germline, CDR1 is MNHEY, CDR2 SMNVEV (reference sequence). Trimming took off 10 bases at V and 3 bases at J, with 16 bases between the two ends. In DNA form, the CDR3 reads TGTGCCACCCGTCTCGGACAGAGCTACAATGAGCAGTTCTTC. Protein product: CATRLGQSYNEQFF.

V is TRBV7-9 and J is TRBJ2-7; the match to TRBD1 covers 9 bases. After removal of 3 bases from V and 5 bases from J, the junction contained 5 bases not matched to a gene. Germline CDR1 is SEHNR and CDR2 is FQNEAQ (reference sequence). This CDR3 has 14 residues. DNA for the CDR3: TGTGCCAGCAGCTTGGGACAGGGACTGGACGAGCAGTACTTC. Residues: CASSLGQGLDEQYF.

This chain connects TRBV19 to TRBJ1-5; TRBD1 might be the D (5 bases). This CDR3 contains 18 residues. The ends were cut back, 7 bases at V and 2 bases at J, with 24 bases in the middle. CDR1 and CDR2 from the germline V gene are LNHDA and SQIVND (reference sequence). CDR3 nucleotide sequence: TGTGCCAGTAAGCATAAAGGCCTGGGGGGGGATTGCAATCAGCCCCAGCATTTT. Residues: CASKHKGLGGDCNQPQHF.

The chain recombines TRBV5-4 with TRBJ1-1, with 10 positions matching TRBD1. V lost 4 bases and J lost 4; bases outside the gene matches: 7. The CDR3 has 15 amino acids. Germline CDR1 is SGHNT and CDR2 is YYREEE (reference sequence). The CDR3 bases are TGTGCCAGCAGCCCGACAGGGGGCTTCCCCACTGAAGCTTTCTTT. It translates to CASSPTGGFPTEAFF. Filled out from reference TRBV5-4 and TRBJ1-1, the complete variable domain reads ETGVTQSPTHLIKTRGQQVTLRCSSQSGHNTVSWYQQALGQGPQFIFQYYREEENGRGNFPPRFSGLQFPNYSSELNVNALELDDSALYLCASSPTGGFPTEAFFGQGTRLTVV.

The chain employs TRBV24-1 and TRBJ2-7; D is unresolved. This CDR3 comprises 15 residues. The V and J ends lost 4 bases and 6 bases respectively, with 18 bases between them. Looked up from germline, CDR1 is KGHDR and CDR2 is SFDVKD. CDR3: CATSDPSDNGGEQYF. In DNA, the CDR3 is TGTGCCACCAGTGACCCTTCCGATAACGGCGGCGAGCAGTACTTC.

The CDR3 loop reads CASSRDREETQYF. In nucleotides, the CDR3 is TGTGCCAGCAGCCGGGACAGGGAAGAGACCCAGTACTTC. The chain recombines TRBV27 with TRBJ2-5; TRBD1 agrees at 9 bases. Germline loops: CDR1 MNHEY, CDR2 SMNVEV (reference sequence). The CDR3 length is 13 residues. The J segment lost 3 bases and the V segment lost 6 bases, leaving 2 bases of the junction unmatched.